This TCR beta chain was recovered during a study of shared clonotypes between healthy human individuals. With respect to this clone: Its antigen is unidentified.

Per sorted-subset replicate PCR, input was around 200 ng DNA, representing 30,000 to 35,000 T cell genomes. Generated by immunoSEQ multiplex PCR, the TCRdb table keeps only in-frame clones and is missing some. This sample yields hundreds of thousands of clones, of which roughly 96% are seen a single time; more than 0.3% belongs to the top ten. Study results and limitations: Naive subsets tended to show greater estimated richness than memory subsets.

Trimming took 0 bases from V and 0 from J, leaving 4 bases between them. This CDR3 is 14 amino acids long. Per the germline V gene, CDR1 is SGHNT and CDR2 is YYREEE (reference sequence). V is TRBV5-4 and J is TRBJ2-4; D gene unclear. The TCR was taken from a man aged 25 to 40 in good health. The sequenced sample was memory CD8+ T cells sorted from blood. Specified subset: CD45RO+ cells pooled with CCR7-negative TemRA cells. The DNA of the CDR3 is TGTGCCAGCAGCTTGGGGTTAGCCAAAAACATTCAGTACTTC. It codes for CASSLGLAKNIQYF.